This T cell receptor beta chain was observed in a study of brain T cells in children with intractable seizures. Germline CDR1 reads KGHSH; CDR2 reads LQKENI. V was pared by 4 bases and J by 5 bases, with 0 bases of the junction left unmatched. There are 12 residues in the CDR3. Details on this clone: No antigen is known for it.

Study observations and caveats: Only CDR3 sequence similarity suggested viral specificity, without known HCMV serostatus.

TCRdb's copy holds only in-frame clones and misses some; the assay was immunoSEQ multiplex PCR. The sample lists 80,000 or so clones; more than 75% were seen once. The chain is built from TRBV18 and TRBJ1-1; 8 bases agree with TRBD1. This specimen consisted of peripheral blood, obtained at surgery. The sequence was collected from a girl aged 2 to 10 with Rasmussen encephalitis and intractable seizures. The DNA for the CDR3 is TGTGCCAGCTCACGACAGGGGACTGAAGCTTTCTTT. The encoded protein is CASSRQGTEAFF.